The source of this T cell receptor beta chain is a study of blood T cell repertoires in COVID-19. At the level of the study: Italy, Spain and the United States were the sources of the convalescent and acute COVID-19 samples.

The CDR3 is 13 residues long. Germline-derived CDR1 and CDR2 are SEHNR and FQNEAQ (reference sequence). For this clone: One end of the junction is discordant with germline, which a read error may explain.

Produced via immunoSEQ multiplex PCR; TCRdb's table is partial and in-frame only. Of about 37,000 clones listed, 89% are singletons. The TCR originated in a human donor in a cohort sampled during active COVID-19. The sample was peripheral blood. The chain joins TRBV7-9 to TRBJ2-3, with 10 bases matching TRBD2. The chain's CDR3 is CASSLAGGDTQYF. CDR3 in DNA: TGTGCCAGCAGTTTAGCGGGGGGAGATACGCAGTATTTT. Together with reference TRBV7-9 and TRBJ2-3, the CDR3 gives the full variable domain: DTGVSQNPRHKITKRGQNVTFRCDPISEHNRLYWYRQTLGQGPEFLTYFQNEAQLEKSRLLSDRFSAERPKGSFSTLEIQRTEQGDSAMYLCASSLAGGDTQYFGPGTRLTVL.